A selection of T cell receptor beta chains follows, all from one sample in a study of cytomegalovirus exposure and HLA in healthy donors. The table came from immunoSEQ multiplex PCR; TCRdb's copy has only in-frame clones and leaves some out. The sample yields 100,000 or so clones, just under 75% seen once. Material: PBMCs. These receptors came from a human donor in good health. The CDR3 runs from the conserved cysteine through the conserved F or W. The D gene is left open where the match is weak. Clone size appears in some rows only: once, few, many, or a class for an expanded clone.

D	V	J	size	DNA	CDR3
.	TRBV5-6	TRBJ1-1	.	TGTGCCAGCACCCTATTAGGTGAGGGCACTGAAGCTTTCTTT	CASTLLGEGTEAFF
TRBD1	TRBV7-2	TRBJ1-2	.	TGTGCCAGCAGCTTAGAGGGACAGGTGCCCTATGGCTACACCTTC	CASSLEGQVPYGYTF
TRBD2	TRBV30	TRBJ2-7	.	TGTGCCTGCCGACTCGGGGGGGCGACATACGAGCAGTACTTC	CACRLGGATYEQYF
TRBD1	TRBV30	TRBJ1-2	.	TGTGCCTGGAGTCCGACAGGGGGCCCCAACCCCCATGGCTACACCTTC	CAWSPTGGPNPHGYTF
TRBD2	TRBV5-6	TRBJ2-7	.	TGTGCCAGCAGCCCACCGGGACTAGGCTACGAGCAGTACTTC	CASSPPGLGYEQYF
.	TRBV28	TRBJ1-2	.	TGTGCCAGCACCCCAGGGTGGGTCAGGGGCTACACCTTC	CASTPGWVRGYTF
TRBD1	TRBV5-1	TRBJ1-6	few	TGCGCCAGCTCCCGAAACCAGGGGGATAATTCACCCCTCCACTTT	CASSRNQGDNSPLHF
TRBD1	TRBV6-1	TRBJ1-2	.	TGTGCCAGCAGTGTCGATCCTATGGGGACAGGGTTTGGCTACACCTTC	CASSVDPMGTGFGYTF
TRBD2	TRBV5-1	TRBJ2-7	.	TGCGCCAGCAGCCCCCGGGGGGGTTCCTCCTACGAGCAGTACTTC	CASSPRGGSSYEQYF
.	TRBV6-4	TRBJ1-5	few	TGTGCCAGCAGTGACGGGGCCGGCAGCCAGCCCCAGCATTTT	CASSDGAGSQPQHF
.	TRBV2	TRBJ1-2	.	TGTGCCAGCAGTGAAACGTCTTCAGGATCTGGCTACACCTTC	CASSETSSGSGYTF
TRBD1	TRBV19	TRBJ2-2	.	TGTGCCAGTAGTGATAGGGGGCAGACCGGGGAGCTGTTTTTT	CASSDRGQTGELFF
.	TRBV5-4	TRBJ1-6	.	TGTGCCAGCAGCCAGGGACTGACTGGGGTTAATTCACCCCTCCACTTT	CASSQGLTGVNSPLHF